One sample yielded the 9 T cell receptor beta chains listed below, sequenced in a study of blood T cells in healthy people across ages. The use of a sample-barcoded 5' primer and a J-beta primer mix characterized a second PCR of roughly 7 to 11 cycles. Via MiXCR, TCRdb re-called the 5' RACE reads, giving one row per CDR3 protein. The data contain about 800,000 distinct CDR3 sequences, about 47% of them singletons. The sequencing input was blood. All receptors come from a man at least 80 years old in good health.

This clonotype was counted a few times. The chain combines TRBV7-2 with TRBJ2-7; TRBD1 is a possible D gene (6 bases). This CDR3 is 16 amino acids long. Germline CDR1 and CDR2: SGHTA and FQGNSA. Trimming pared 4 bases from V and 1 base from J, leaving 17 bases between. This chain's CDR3 is CASSSQRDTSSYEQYF. CDR3 DNA sequence: TGTGCCAGCAGCTCACAACGGGACACCTCTTCCTACGAGCAGTACTTC.

The rearrangement uses TRBV4-1 and TRBJ2-4; 9 bases line up with TRBD2. Trimming removed 0 bases from V and 9 bases from J; junction bases left unmatched: 15. Per germline, CDR1 MGHRA and CDR2 YSYEKL. CDR3 length: 18 amino acids. The CDR3 here is CASSQDREASGILGIQYF. CDR3 bases: TGCGCCAGCAGCCAAGATCGTGAGGCTAGCGGGATACTGGGCATTCAGTACTTC.

CDR3 region: CASRLGQGAAQETQYF. Here the CDR3 DNA reads TGTGCCAGCAGATTAGGACAGGGCGCCGCACAAGAGACCCAGTACTTC. The gene calls are TRBV27 and TRBJ2-5; 8 positions match TRBD1. The CDR3 length is 16 residues. Germline trimming cut 6 bases from V and 2 bases from J; bases unmatched to any gene: 11. Germline assignment: CDR1 MNHEY and CDR2 SMNVEV (reference sequence).

This clonotype was detected a few times. The V gene is TRBV6-2 or TRBV6-3, the J gene TRBJ2-3; no firm D call. Germline CDR1 reads MNHEY; CDR2 reads SVGEGT. This CDR3 contains 17 residues. Deletions cut 0 bases from V and 0 bases from J, with 13 bases between. For the CDR3, the DNA is TGTGCCAGCAGTTACTCGCTCGACGCGTCTAGCACAGATACGCAGTATTTT. It codes for CASSYSLDASSTDTQYF.

The chain recombines TRBV12-3 or TRBV12-4 with TRBJ2-3; 10 bases line up with TRBD2. With V trimmed by 7 bases and J by 4 bases, 11 bases remained unmatched. The CDR3 runs to 16 residues. The CDR3 region is CASTPLERGGSDTQYF. The CDR3 DNA sequence: TGTGCCAGCACCCCTTTGGAGCGGGGGGGCTCAGATACGCAGTATTTT.

The chain is built from TRBV20-1 and TRBJ2-5, with a weak D call TRBD1 (5 bases). The closer fit of TRBJ2-4 to the DNA end suggests the J call may be wrong. The CDR3 covers 15 residues. The germline V gene has CDR1 DFQATT and CDR2 SNEGSKA (reference sequence). CDR3 nucleotides: TGCAGTGCCAGTACAGGAAGACTCGCCAAAAACATTCAGTACTTC. Amino acid sequence: CSASTGRLAKNIQYF.

A single count supports this clonotype. The chain employs TRBV7-3 and TRBJ2-3; TRBD2 matches at 7 bases. This CDR3 has 14 residues. Germline V CDR1 and CDR2: SGHTA, FQGTGA. The J segment lost 1 base and the V segment lost 5 bases, leaving 3 bases of the junction unmatched. The CDR3 nucleotides are TGTGCCAGCAGCCAGCGGGGCGGCACAGATACGCAGTATTTT. Its translation: CASSQRGGTDTQYF.

The chain employs TRBV12-3 or TRBV12-4 and TRBJ2-2; 9 nucleotides line up with TRBD2. CDR3 size: 16 residues. The trim removed 5 bases at V and 3 bases at J, leaving 7 bases unmatched. For the CDR3, the DNA is TGTGCCAGCAGTCCCCTAGCGGGACTTGACACCGGGGAGCTGTTTTTT. It translates to CASSPLAGLDTGELFF.

V gene TRBV7-9 combines with J gene TRBJ1-2; D call uncertain. CDR3 size: 15 residues. Trimming left V 0 bases short and J 2 bases short, with 10 bases between. CDR1 SEHNR and CDR2 FQNEAQ come from the germline V gene (reference sequence). This CDR3 reads CASSLAGSSNYGYTF. DNA for the CDR3: TGTGCCAGCAGCTTAGCGGGCAGCTCCAACTATGGCTACACCTTC.